The clone carrying this TCR beta chain showed up many times. What it binds is unknown. The read gets to within 3 residues of the CDR3 end, and the germline J gene fills in the rest. Blood samples were heparinized, roughly 5 to 8.5 ml per donor. The sample originates from a study of T cell clonality in common variable immunodeficiency. Whole-study results and caveats: Shared TCRbeta clones were fewer between CVID subjects than controls. Authors noted CVID clonality's cause needs subpopulation repertoire sequencing.

Unmatched junction bases numbered 12, after V lost 8 bases and J lost 0 bases. This CDR3 spans 16 amino acids. Germline V CDR1 and CDR2: SQVTM, ANQGSEA. Repertoires were generated with immunoSEQ multiplex PCR, while TCRdb's copy carries only in-frame clones and drops some. Listed for the sample are 40,000 to 45,000 clones, none seen a single time. The sequencing sample was made of peripheral blood mononuclear cells. J is TRBJ2-1 and V is TRBV29-1, with 8 bases identical to TRBD2. This receptor was identified in a person aged 18-69 years in good health. CDR3 amino acids: CSITGLVSSSYNEQFF. CDR3 DNA (partial): TGCAGCATAACGGGACTAGTAAGCTCCTCCTACAATGAG.